Following are 15 T cell receptor beta chains from one sample sequenced in a study of shared clonotypes between healthy human individuals. Data came from immunoSEQ multiplex PCR; TCRdb stores just in-frame clones and leaves some out. The profile shows 900,000 to 1,200,000 clones, around 78% of them singletons. Sequenced material: memory CD4+ T cells from PBMCs. This sample's subset: CD45RA-negative fraction. These receptors were taken from a man between 18 and 35 years old in good health. Some clones in this sample may be carry-over from other donors' samples.

The CDR3, as DNA: TGTGCCAGCCTTCGCGGGACAGGGGGCTCCGAGCAGTACTTC. Translating it yields CASLRGTGGSEQYF. The gene calls are TRBV25-1 and TRBJ2-5, with 12 positions matching TRBD1. The J call may be incorrect, as the DNA end agrees better with TRBJ2-7. The CDR3 spans 14 residues. Per germline, CDR1 MGHDK and CDR2 SYGVNS.

This chain links TRBV5-1 with TRBJ2-1; 7 positions agree with TRBD2. The CDR3 extends over 15 amino acids. The germline gives CDR1 SGHRS, CDR2 YFSETQ. The V and J ends lost 2 bases and 1 base, in that order; junction bases with no gene match: 3. CDR3 DNA sequence: TGCGCCAGCAGCTTCACTAGCGATTCCTACAATGAGCAGTTCTTC. Translation: CASSFTSDSYNEQFF.

This chain uses TRBV7-9 with TRBJ1-4, with D perhaps matching TRBD1 (5 bases). The germline V and J ends were trimmed by 7 bases and 3 bases, with 15 bases remaining between them. The germline CDR1 and CDR2 sequences are SEHNR and FQNEAQ (reference sequence). The CDR3 runs 15 residues. The CDR3 protein is CASKLGTLANEKLFF. As DNA, the CDR3 is TGTGCCAGCAAGCTTGGGACTTTGGCTAATGAAAAACTGTTTTTT.

V and J are TRBV20-1 and TRBJ1-2; D uncertain. This CDR3 comprises 11 residues. V was trimmed by 4 bases and J by 6 bases, leaving 9 bases between them. Germline V lookup: CDR1 DFQATT, CDR2 SNEGSKA (reference sequence). The CDR3 region is CSATKADGYTF. For the CDR3, the DNA is TGCAGTGCTACTAAGGCGGATGGCTACACCTTC.

This clone came up many times. CDR3 coding DNA: TGTGCCATCAGTGATTTTCGACAGGGGGCGAACACTGAAGCTTTCTTT. This translates into CAISDFRQGANTEAFF. The chain uses TRBV10-3 and TRBJ1-1; 10 positions agree with TRBD1. The V gene's germline CDR1 is ENHRY and CDR2 SYGVKD. This CDR3 spans 16 amino acids. Trimming cost V 3 bases and J 1 base; bases outside gene matches: 5.

The genes are TRBV5-1 and TRBJ2-7, with 8 bases aligning to TRBD2. The CDR3 has 16 residues. V dropped 4 bases and J dropped 3; count of bases not matched to a gene: 12. Germline V gene sequence: CDR1 SGHRS, CDR2 YFSETQ. CDR3 bases: TGCGCCAGCAGCCCTGGCCCGGGGGGGGGCGTCTACGAGCAGTACTTC. Its protein is CASSPGPGGGVYEQYF. Looking up the rest from reference TRBV5-1 and TRBJ2-7 gives the full variable domain: KAGVTQTPRYLIKTRGQQVTLSCSPISGHRSVSWYQQTPGQGLQFLFEYFSETQRNKGNFPGRFSGRQFSNSRSEMNVSTLELGDSALYLCASSPGPGGGVYEQYFGPGTRLTVT.

The chain combines TRBV14 with TRBJ2-2; 9 nucleotides align to TRBD1. This CDR3 is built from 16 residues. The trim removed 1 base at V and 7 bases at J, leaving 7 bases unmatched. Germline CDR1 SGHDN, CDR2 FVKESK. As DNA, the CDR3 is TGTGCCAGCAGCCAAGTCACAGGGGGCGCGGGCGGGGAGCTGTTTTTT. Its translation: CASSQVTGGAGGELFF. The full variable domain, in which reference TRBV14 and TRBJ2-2 provide the parts outside the CDR3, is EAGVTQFPSHSVIEKGQTVTLRCDPISGHDNLYWYRRVMGKEIKFLLHFVKESKQDESGMPNNRFLAERTGGTYSTLKVQPAELEDSGVYFCASSQVTGGAGGELFFGEGSRLTVL.

This clone was counted between two and nine times. The chain employs TRBV7-3 and TRBJ2-2; D call uncertain. CDR1 and CDR2 (germline): SGHTA, FQGTGA. This CDR3 is 15 amino acids long. Between the trimmed V and J ends, which lost 5 bases and 0 bases, there was a span of 10 bases. The CDR3 DNA is TGTGCCAGCAGCGCCGACCGGACGAACACCGGGGAGCTGTTTTTT. Translation gives CASSADRTNTGELFF.

In the case of this clone: A read error is possible here, since a much larger clone lies one base away. Other DNA sequences in the same sample also yield this CDR3. For the CDR3, the DNA is TGTGCCTGGGGGCCGGGGCAGGCCCCCTACGAGCAGTACTTC. This sequence encodes CAWGPGQAPYEQYF. This sequence joins TRBV30 and TRBJ2-7; possibly TRBD1 or TRBD2 for D (5 bases each). Germline V gene lookup returns CDR1 GTSNPN and CDR2 SVGIG (reference sequence). V was shortened by 5 bases and J by 2 bases, with 16 bases between the two germline ends. This CDR3 has 14 residues.

The rearrangement joins TRBV7-6 to TRBJ2-2; 7 bases are shared with TRBD1. V dropped 0 bases and J dropped 5; count of bases not matched to a gene: 6. Germline assignment: CDR1 SGHVS and CDR2 FNYEAQ. The CDR3 consists of 16 residues. CDR3 in amino acids: CASSLATGWETGELFF. The CDR3 DNA follows: TGTGCCAGCAGCTTAGCGACAGGGTGGGAGACCGGGGAGCTGTTTTTT.

The chain has TRBV15 and TRBJ2-3; D remains ambiguous. CDR3 size: 12 residues. Looked up from germline, CDR1 is LNHNV and CDR2 is YYDKDF (reference sequence). V lost 1 base and J lost 6, with 5 bases in between. The CDR3 region has the DNA TGTGCCACCAGCAGAGGTCTCGATACGCAGTATTTT. As protein: CATSRGLDTQYF. The full variable domain, its missing parts supplied by reference TRBV15 and TRBJ2-3, is DAMVIQNPRYQVTQFGKPVTLSCSQTLNHNVMYWYQQKSSQAPKLLFHYYDKDFNNEADTPDNFQSRRPNTSFCFLDIRSPGLGDTAMYLCATSRGLDTQYFGPGTRLTVL.

The chain is built from TRBV30 and TRBJ1-2; D is unclear. The germline gives CDR1 GTSNPN, CDR2 SVGIG (reference sequence). Trimming took off 0 bases at V and 2 bases at J, with 7 bases between the two ends. The length of the CDR3 is 13 residues. The CDR3 region has the DNA TGTGCCTGGAGTGTAAGCCAAAACTATGGCTACACCTTC. This sequence encodes CAWSVSQNYGYTF. The full variable domain, with the rest looked up from reference TRBV30 and TRBJ1-2, is SQTIHQWPATLVQPVGSPLSLECTVEGTSNPNLYWYRQAAGRGLQLLFYSVGIGQISSEVPQNLSASRPQDRQFILSSKKLLLSDSGFYLCAWSVSQNYGYTFGSGTRLTVV.

The chain uses TRBV11-2 and TRBJ1-2; 12 nucleotides line up with TRBD1. This CDR3 region has 16 residues. The germline CDR1 and CDR2 sequences are SGHAT and FQNNGV. The junction had 12 bases not matched to a gene; V was cut back by 5 bases and J by 8 bases. The CDR3 nucleotides read TGTGCCAGCAGCCCGCGAGAGGGACAGGGGGCGCTGGGCTACACCTTC. Translation gives CASSPREGQGALGYTF.

The rearrangement uses TRBV5-4 and TRBJ2-5, with 8 bases fitting TRBD2. Germline V gene data show CDR1 as SGHNT and CDR2 as YYREEE (reference sequence). This CDR3 is 15 amino acids long. Trimming at V came to 4 bases and at J to 5 bases, leaving 10 bases not matched to a gene. The CDR3 loop is CASSPGTRSGETQYF. CDR3 DNA sequence: TGTGCCAGCAGCCCCGGGACTAGGTCTGGGGAGACCCAGTACTTC.

The genes are TRBV19 and TRBJ2-1, with 8 nucleotides matching TRBD2. Trimming cost V 6 bases and J 7 bases; bases outside gene matches: 5. CDR1 is LNHDA, CDR2 SQIVND, per germline (reference sequence). This CDR3 comprises 13 residues. The CDR3 DNA follows: TGTGCCAGTAGCCCCGGGACTAGGAATGAGCAGTTCTTC. It specifies CASSPGTRNEQFF.